A selection of T cell receptor beta chains follows, all from one sample in a study of post-analysis software for immune sequencing data. TCRdb re-called the PCR reads with MiXCR, one entry per CDR3 protein. Among fewer than 550,000 distinct CDR3 sequences, 30% to 40% were seen once, and the ten largest hold 4.5% to 7.5%. The sequenced material came from blood. Every receptor here comes from a girl under 18 with multiple sclerosis. Each CDR3 is given with its conserved first and last residue. The D gene is left open where the match is weak. A row's size may be missing; if present it is once, few, many or a size class.

>NA|TRBJ2-3|few|TRBV20-1
TGCAGTGCCCACCCGACGGGCTCCTACACAGATACGCAGTATTTT
CSAHPTGSYTDTQYF
>TRBD1|TRBJ2-1|NA|TRBV28
TGTGCCAGTCCACAGGGGGATGAGCAGTTCTTC
CASPQGDEQFF
>NA|TRBJ1-2|few|TRBV7-9
TGTGCCGGCACAGCGGGCTATGGCTACACCTTC
CAGTAGYGYTF
>NA|TRBJ1-1|few|TRBV7-9
TGTGCCAGCAGCCCACCAACGAACACTGAAGCTTTCTTT
CASSPPTNTEAFF
>NA|TRBJ1-6|few|TRBV5-1
TGCGCCAGCAGCTTGGACAGGCCGGAAAATTCACCCCTCCACTTT
CASSLDRPENSPLHF
>TRBD2|TRBJ2-1|few|TRBV20-1
TGCAGTCGACTCCGGGCGGGGGGATACAATGAGCAGTTCTTC
CSRLRAGGYNEQFF
>NA|TRBJ1-2|few|TRBV15
TGTGCCACCAGCAGAGATCAAAGGATCTATGGCTACACCTTC
CATSRDQRIYGYTF
>NA|TRBJ2-7|few|TRBV20-1
TGCAGTGCTAGAGATGGCTCCTTAGGCTCCTACGAGCAGTACTTC
CSARDGSLGSYEQYF
>TRBD1|TRBJ1-6|NA|TRBV20-1
TGCAGTGCTAGAGATTCGACAGGGACTCAGATTAATTCACCCCTCCACTTT
CSARDSTGTQINSPLHF
>TRBD1|TRBJ1-2|few|TRBV5-1
TGTGCCAGCAGCTTGGACAGGGGATTTGGCTACACCTTC
CASSLDRGFGYTF
>NA|TRBJ2-4|few|TRBV12-3/TRBV12-4
TGTGCCAGCAGAAGTTGGGGGGCGGCCAAAAACATTCAGTACTTC
CASRSWGAAKNIQYF
>NA|TRBJ2-3|NA|TRBV4-1
TGCGCCAGCAGCCGTACGGGACTGAGCACAGATACGCAGTATTTT
CASSRTGLSTDTQYF
>TRBD2|TRBJ2-1|NA|TRBV11-3
TGTGCCAGCAGCCCGAGGACTAGCCCCCACAATGAGCAGTTCTTC
CASSPRTSPHNEQFF
>NA|TRBJ2-7|once|TRBV5-1
TGCGCCGGCAGCCCGGAGGACACGTCCTACGAGCAGTACTTC
CAGSPEDTSYEQYF
>TRBD1|TRBJ1-4|NA|TRBV2
TGTGCCAGCAGTGAACAGGGGGGCACTAATGAAAAACTGTTTTTT
CASSEQGGTNEKLFF
>NA|TRBJ2-5|NA|TRBV20-1
TGCAGTGCTAACAAAGGGGATACTGAGACCCAGTACTTC
CSANKGDTETQYF
>TRBD2|TRBJ2-1|NA|TRBV20-1
TGCAGTGCTAGATCGAGAGCGGGGGGGCTCAATGAGCAGTTCTTC
CSARSRAGGLNEQFF
>NA|TRBJ1-4|NA|TRBV29-1
TGCAGCGTTGGGGGGGTACGAGGGCACATCGACGAAAAACTGTTTTTT
CSVGGVRGHIDEKLFF
>NA|TRBJ2-3|few|TRBV4-2
TGTGCCAGCAGCCAAGATGATAGCAACACAGATACGCAGTATTTT
CASSQDDSNTDTQYF
>NA|TRBJ2-3|few|TRBV9
TGTGCCAGCAGCGTCAGGGGGGACGGGGATACGCAGTATTTT
CASSVRGDGDTQYF
>TRBD1|TRBJ1-1|NA|TRBV7-9
TGTGCCAGCAGCTCTCCCACCGGGACAGGGTCTGGAGCTTTCTTT
CASSSPTGTGSGAFF
>NA|TRBJ2-1|NA|TRBV18
TGTGCCAGCTCACCAATATTCCGGGGCGCCTACAATGAGCAGTTCTTC
CASSPIFRGAYNEQFF
>TRBD2|TRBJ2-5|NA|TRBV7-2
TGTGCCAGCAGCTTTGCGGGGGACCTACAAGAGACCCAGTACTTC
CASSFAGDLQETQYF
>NA|TRBJ2-1|NA|TRBV20-1
TGCAGTGCTAGAGGCGTAAATGAGCAGTTCTTC
CSARGVNEQFF
>NA|TRBJ2-5|few|TRBV7-9
TGTGCCAGCAGCTCTACAGAAGAGACCCAGTACTTC
CASSSTEETQYF
>NA|TRBJ1-4|NA|TRBV27
TGTGCCAGCAGTAAACCGGGACGGCCCGATAATGAAAAACTGTTTTTT
CASSKPGRPDNEKLFF
>NA|TRBJ2-7|NA|TRBV5-5
TGTGCCAGCAGCTTCCGGGACATATCCTACGAGCAGTACTTC
CASSFRDISYEQYF
>NA|TRBJ1-1|few|TRBV6-1
TGTGCCAGCACTATCAAGGCAAACACTGAAGCTTTCTTT
CASTIKANTEAFF
>NA|TRBJ1-6|NA|TRBV7-9
TGTGCCAGCAGCCTACAACAGGGCCATAATTCACCCCTCCACTTT
CASSLQQGHNSPLHF
>NA|TRBJ1-2|few|TRBV29-1
TGCAGCGGGGGTTCTACCTATGGCTACACCTTC
CSGGSTYGYTF
>NA|TRBJ1-2|NA|TRBV20-1
TGCAGTACTAGTCTTGGGACGAGAGATGGCTACACCTTC
CSTSLGTRDGYTF
>NA|TRBJ2-5|NA|TRBV28
TGTGCCAGCAGTTTAGGCACGGGGGAGCCGCAAGAGACCCAGTACTTC
CASSLGTGEPQETQYF
>NA|TRBJ1-2|NA|TRBV7-3
TGTGCCAGCAGCTTAAAGGGGCCCGGCTATGGCTACACCTTC
CASSLKGPGYGYTF
>TRBD1|TRBJ2-4|few|TRBV6-6
TGTGCCAGCAGTCGACAGGGGGCGTGGGGGAACATTCAGTACTTC
CASSRQGAWGNIQYF
>NA|TRBJ1-2|few|TRBV3-1
TGTGCCAGCAGCCTGGGTTCGTCAGGCTACACCTTC
CASSLGSSGYTF
>NA|TRBJ2-5|NA|TRBV27
TGTGCCAGCAGTCCACGGACTGGAGGGTTCAATGAGCAGTACTTC
CASSPRTGGFNEQYF
>NA|TRBJ2-1|few|TRBV20-1
TGCAGTGCTATGGGCGGGGTCAATGAGCAGTTCTTC
CSAMGGVNEQFF
>NA|TRBJ2-4|NA|TRBV20-1
TGCAGTGCTGGCCTGGCAGGGTTAACCGACCCAGCCAAAAACATTCAGTACTTC
CSAGLAGLTDPAKNIQYF
>TRBD1|TRBJ1-5|NA|TRBV20-1
TGCAGTGTCCTACAGGGGGACCAGCCCCAGCATTTT
CSVLQGDQPQHF
>TRBD1|TRBJ2-5|NA|TRBV20-1
TGCAGTGCCCCGACAGGGGGCGGTGAGACCCAGTACTTC
CSAPTGGGETQYF
>NA|TRBJ2-5|NA|TRBV3-1
TGTGCCAGCAGCCAAGATTACGGGGTCGAGACCCAGTACTTC
CASSQDYGVETQYF
>TRBD2|TRBJ2-3|NA|TRBV5-1
TGCGCCAGCAAGGAGGGGAGGGCAGATACGCAGTATTTT
CASKEGRADTQYF
>NA|TRBJ2-3|NA|TRBV7-8
TGTGCCAGCAGCTTAGCGCAAGAGGGAGCTACGCAGTATTTT
CASSLAQEGATQYF
>NA|TRBJ2-1|many|TRBV11-2
TGTGCCAGCAGCTTAGTGTGGGGGGGCGGAAACAATGAGCAGTTCTTC
CASSLVWGGGNNEQFF
>TRBD1|TRBJ2-3|few|TRBV2
TGTGCCAGCCAGATTAGGGGGCGGACAGATACGCAGTATTTT
CASQIRGRTDTQYF
>NA|TRBJ2-7|many|TRBV12-3/TRBV12-4
TGTGCCAGCAGTACAGGGGAGGCCTACGAGCAGTACTTC
CASSTGEAYEQYF